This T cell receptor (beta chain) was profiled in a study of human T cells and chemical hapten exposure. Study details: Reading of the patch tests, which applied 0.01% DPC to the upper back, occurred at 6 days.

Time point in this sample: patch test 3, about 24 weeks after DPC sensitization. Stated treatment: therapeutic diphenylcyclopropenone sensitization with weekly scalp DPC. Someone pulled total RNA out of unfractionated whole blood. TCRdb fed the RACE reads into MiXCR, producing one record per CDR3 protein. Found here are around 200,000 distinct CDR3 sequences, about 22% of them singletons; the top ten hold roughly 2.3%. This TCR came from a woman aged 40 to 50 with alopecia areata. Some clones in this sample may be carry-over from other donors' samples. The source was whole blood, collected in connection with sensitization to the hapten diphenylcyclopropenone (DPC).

CDR3 sequence: CASSQVFSTGGPEQYF. CDR3 DNA: TGTGCCAGCAGCCAAGTTTTCTCGACAGGGGGCCCCGAGCAGTACTTC. The V and J genes are TRBV3-1 and TRBJ2-7; TRBD1 aligns across 10 bases. Germline loops: CDR1 LGHDT, CDR2 YNNKEL (reference sequence). V was pared by 1 base and J by 6 bases, with 9 bases of the junction left unmatched. This CDR3 spans 16 amino acids.